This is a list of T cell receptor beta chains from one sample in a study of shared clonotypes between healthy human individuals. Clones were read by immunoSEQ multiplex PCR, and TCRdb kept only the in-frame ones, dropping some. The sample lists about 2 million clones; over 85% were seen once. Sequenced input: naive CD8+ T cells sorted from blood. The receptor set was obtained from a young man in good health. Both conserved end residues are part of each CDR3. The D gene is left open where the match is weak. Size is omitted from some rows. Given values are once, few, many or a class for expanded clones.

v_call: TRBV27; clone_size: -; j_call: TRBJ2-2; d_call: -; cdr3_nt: TGTGCCAGCAGTTTATTGGCGGGTCCCTCGTTCGGGGAGCTGTTTTTT; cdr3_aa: CASSLLAGPSFGELFF
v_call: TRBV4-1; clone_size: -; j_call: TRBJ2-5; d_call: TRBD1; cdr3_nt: TGCGCCAGCAGCCCGAACAGGGGGCTAGGAGAGACCCAGTACTTC; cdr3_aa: CASSPNRGLGETQYF
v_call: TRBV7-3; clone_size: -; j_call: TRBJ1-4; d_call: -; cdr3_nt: TGTGCCAGCACCTGTGACAGAGGGGAAAAACTGTTTTTT; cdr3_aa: CASTCDRGEKLFF
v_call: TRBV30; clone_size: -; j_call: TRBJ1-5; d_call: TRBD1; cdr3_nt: TGTGCCTGGAGCGAGGACAGGGGTCAGCCCCAGCATTTT; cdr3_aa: CAWSEDRGQPQHF
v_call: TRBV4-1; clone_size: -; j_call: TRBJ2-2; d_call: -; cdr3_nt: TGCGCCAGCAGCGGGACGGTGAACACCGGGGAGCTGTTTTTT; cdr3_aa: CASSGTVNTGELFF
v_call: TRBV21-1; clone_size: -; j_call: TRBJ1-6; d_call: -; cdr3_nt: TGTGCCAGCAGGGTGGACAGGGGAGGCTCACCCCTCCACTTT; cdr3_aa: CASRVDRGGSPLHF
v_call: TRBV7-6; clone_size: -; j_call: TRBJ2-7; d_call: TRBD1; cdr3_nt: TGTGCCAGCAGCTACGGACAGGGGGCTAAATACGAGCAGTACTTC; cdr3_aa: CASSYGQGAKYEQYF
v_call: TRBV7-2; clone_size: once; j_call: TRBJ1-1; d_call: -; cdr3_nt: TGTGCCAGCAGCTTACCTACGAACCTGAACACTGAAGCTTTCTTT; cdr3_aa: CASSLPTNLNTEAFF
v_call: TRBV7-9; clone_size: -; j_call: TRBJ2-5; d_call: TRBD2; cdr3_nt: TGTGCCAGCAGCTTGTATGGCGGGGGGAACCAAGAGACCCAGTACTTC; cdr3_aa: CASSLYGGGNQETQYF
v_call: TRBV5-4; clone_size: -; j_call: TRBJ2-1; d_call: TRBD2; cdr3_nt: TGTGCCAGCAGCTTAGCGGGAGTAGGCAATGAGCAGTTCTTC; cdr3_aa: CASSLAGVGNEQFF
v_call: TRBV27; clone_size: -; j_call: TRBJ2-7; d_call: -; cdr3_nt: TGTGCCAGCAGTTACGGGGCGAACTACGAGCAGTACTTC; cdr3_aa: CASSYGANYEQYF
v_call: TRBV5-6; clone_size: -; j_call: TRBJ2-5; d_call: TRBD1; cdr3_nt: TGTGCCAGCAGCTTGGCGCAGGGGGTGGTGGCCCAAGAGACCCAGTACTTC; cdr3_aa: CASSLAQGVVAQETQYF
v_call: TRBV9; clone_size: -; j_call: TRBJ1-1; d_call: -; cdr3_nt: TGTGCCAGCAGCTCAACACCGGACAGTTTCACTGAAGCTTTCTTT; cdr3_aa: CASSSTPDSFTEAFF
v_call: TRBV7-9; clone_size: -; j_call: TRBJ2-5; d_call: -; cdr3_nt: TGTGCCAGCAGCTTATTTATAACGGGAGAAGAGACCCAGTACTTC; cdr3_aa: CASSLFITGEETQYF
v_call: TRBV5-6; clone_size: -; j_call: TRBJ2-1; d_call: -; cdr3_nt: TGTGCCAGCAGCTTTAGCACCTACAATGAGCAGTTCTTC; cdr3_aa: CASSFSTYNEQFF
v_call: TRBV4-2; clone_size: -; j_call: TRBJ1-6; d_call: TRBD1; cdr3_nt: TGTGCCAGCAGCCAGGACAGGGATAATTCACCCCTCCACTTT; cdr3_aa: CASSQDRDNSPLHF
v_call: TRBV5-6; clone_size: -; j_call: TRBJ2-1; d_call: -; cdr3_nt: TGTGCCAGCACCCAGGGGGGGAGCTCCTACAATGAGCAGTTCTTC; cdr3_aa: CASTQGGSSYNEQFF
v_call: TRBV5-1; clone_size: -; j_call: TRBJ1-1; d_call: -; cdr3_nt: TGCGCCAGCAGCGGTTCATGGAGGGGGGACACTGAAGCTTTCTTT; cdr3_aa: CASSGSWRGDTEAFF
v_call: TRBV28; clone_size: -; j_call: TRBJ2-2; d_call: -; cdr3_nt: TGTGCCAGCAGTTTGGAGGTCTTAAACACCGGGGAGCTGTTTTTT; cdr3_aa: CASSLEVLNTGELFF
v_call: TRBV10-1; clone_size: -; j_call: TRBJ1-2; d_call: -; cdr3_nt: TGCGCCAGCAGTGACGGATTCTATGGCTACACCTTC; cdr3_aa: CASSDGFYGYTF
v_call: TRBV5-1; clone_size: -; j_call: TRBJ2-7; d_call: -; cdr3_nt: TGCGCCAGCAGCTTGGATTCATGGGGGGAGGACGAGCAGTACTTC; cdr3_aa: CASSLDSWGEDEQYF
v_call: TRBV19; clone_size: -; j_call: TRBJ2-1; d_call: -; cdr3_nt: TGTGCCAGTAGTATAGACCCCGACACCTACAATGAGCAGTTCTTC; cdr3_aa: CASSIDPDTYNEQFF
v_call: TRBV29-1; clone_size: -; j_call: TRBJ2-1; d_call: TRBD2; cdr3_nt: TGCAGCGTTGAGTTGGCGGGGGGTGGCTATGAGCAGTTCTTC; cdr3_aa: CSVELAGGGYEQFF
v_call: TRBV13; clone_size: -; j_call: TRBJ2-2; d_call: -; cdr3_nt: TGTGCCAGCAGTTTTACTACCGGGGAGCTGTTTTTT; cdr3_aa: CASSFTTGELFF
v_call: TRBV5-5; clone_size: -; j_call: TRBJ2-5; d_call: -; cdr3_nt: TGTGCCAGCAGCTCCCCGGAGGGGGTTCGGGAGACCCAGTACTTC; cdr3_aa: CASSSPEGVRETQYF
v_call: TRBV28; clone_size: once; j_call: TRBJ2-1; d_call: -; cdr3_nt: TGTGCCAGCAGTTTTTCCCTCTACAATGAGCAGTTCTTC; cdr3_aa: CASSFSLYNEQFF
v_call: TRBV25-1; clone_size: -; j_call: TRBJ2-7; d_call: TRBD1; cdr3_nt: TGTGCCAGCAGTGAACTTGCGGGACAGGAGTACGAGCAGTACTTC; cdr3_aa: CASSELAGQEYEQYF
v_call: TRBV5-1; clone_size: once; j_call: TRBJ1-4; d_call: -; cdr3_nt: TGCGCCAGCAGCTTGAGGACAGACTTTAATGAAAAACTGTTTTTT; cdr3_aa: CASSLRTDFNEKLFF
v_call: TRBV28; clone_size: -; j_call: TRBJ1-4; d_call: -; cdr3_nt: TGTGCCAGCAGTTCCAGGAGCAACGATGAAAAACTGTTTTTT; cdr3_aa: CASSSRSNDEKLFF
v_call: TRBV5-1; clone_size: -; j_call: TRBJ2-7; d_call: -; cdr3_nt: TGCGCCAGCAGCCAAGGGGGAGCCCACTACGAGCAGTACTTC; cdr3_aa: CASSQGGAHYEQYF
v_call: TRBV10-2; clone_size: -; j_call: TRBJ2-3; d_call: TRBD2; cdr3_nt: TGCGCCAGCAGTGACCCTACTAGCGCAGAGGGAGATACGCAGTATTTT; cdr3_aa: CASSDPTSAEGDTQYF